This T cell receptor beta chain was captured in a study of blood T cells in healthy people across ages. A second PCR of roughly 7 to 11 cycles used a sample-barcoded 5' primer and a J-beta primer mix. MiXCR, applied by TCRdb to the 5' RACE reads, yields one record per CDR3 protein. The sample holds 650,000 or so distinct CDR3 sequences, over 40% seen once. V trimming: 0 bases; J trimming: 5 bases; junction bases outside the gene matches: 10. The CDR3 sequence is 16 residues long. Germline loops: CDR1 DFQATT, CDR2 SNEGSKA (reference sequence). The chain uses TRBV20-1 and TRBJ2-3; TRBD2 agrees at 8 bases. The sample was blood. The receptor's source is a woman aged 80 or over in good health. The CDR3 sequence is CSARDVTSASLDTQYF. For the CDR3, the DNA is TGCAGTGCTAGAGATGTGACTAGCGCTAGCCTAGATACGCAGTATTTT.